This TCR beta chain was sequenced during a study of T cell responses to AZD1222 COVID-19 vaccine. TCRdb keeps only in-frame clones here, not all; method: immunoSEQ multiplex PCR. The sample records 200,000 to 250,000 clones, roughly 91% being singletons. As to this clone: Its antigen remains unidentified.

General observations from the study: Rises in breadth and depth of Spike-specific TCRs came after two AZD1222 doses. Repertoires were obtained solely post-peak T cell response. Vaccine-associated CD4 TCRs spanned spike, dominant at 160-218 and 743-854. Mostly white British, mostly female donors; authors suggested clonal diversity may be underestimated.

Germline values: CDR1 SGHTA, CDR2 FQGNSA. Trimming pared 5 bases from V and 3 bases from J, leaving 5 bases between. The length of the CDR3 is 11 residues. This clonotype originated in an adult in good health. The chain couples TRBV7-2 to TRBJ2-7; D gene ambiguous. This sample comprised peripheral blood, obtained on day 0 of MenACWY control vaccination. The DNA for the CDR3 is TGTGCCAGCAGCAACCACTACGAGCAGTACTTC. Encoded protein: CASSNHYEQYF.